Listed below are T cell receptor beta chains from one sample, sequenced in a study of cytomegalovirus exposure and HLA in healthy donors. Clones were sequenced by immunoSEQ multiplex PCR, and TCRdb holds only the in-frame ones, with some missing. The table records some 200,000 clones, 80% to 85% of them present only once. Material: PBMCs. These receptors all stem from a woman aged 18-29 years in good health and CMV-seronegative. Each CDR3 is given with its conserved first and last residue. The D gene is left open where the match is weak. Only part of the rows carry a size: once, few, many, or a class if the clone is expanded.

clone size	J gene	V gene	D gene	CDR3 protein	CDR3 DNA
.	TRBJ2-5	TRBV5-1	TRBD2	CASSSLAENQETQYF	TGCGCCAGCAGCTCACTAGCGGAGAACCAAGAGACCCAGTACTTC
.	TRBJ2-1	TRBV27	.	CASSGGILLEQFF	TGTGCCAGCTCAGGCGGGATACTTCTAGAGCAGTTCTTC
once	TRBJ2-5	TRBV7-9	.	CSSSLWAETQYF	TGTTCCAGCAGCTTATGGGCTGAGACCCAGTACTTC
once	TRBJ2-4	TRBV6-5	.	CASSYSDWGDIQYF	TGTGCCAGCAGTTACTCGGACTGGGGGGACATTCAGTACTTC
.	TRBJ2-7	TRBV29-1	.	CSVESVGGVEQYF	TGCAGCGTTGAATCTGTGGGGGGTGTGGAGCAGTACTTC
.	TRBJ2-7	TRBV5-5	TRBD1	CASSPGQGLYEQYF	TGTGCCAGCAGTCCGGGACAGGGGTTATACGAGCAGTACTTC
.	TRBJ2-3	TRBV5-1	.	CASSLRGGAEDTQYF	TGCGCCAGCAGCTTGAGGGGCGGGGCTGAAGATACGCAGTATTTT
.	TRBJ1-5	TRBV7-8	TRBD1	CASSLFRDREYRSQHF	TGTGCCAGCAGCTTGTTCCGGGACAGGGAATATAGGTCCCAGCATTTT
.	TRBJ2-7	TRBV5-6	.	CASSYTAGREQYF	TGTGCCAGCAGCTATACGGCGGGACGCGAGCAGTACTTC
.	TRBJ2-4	TRBV30	TRBD2	CAWSAGREGSKNIQYF	TGTGCCTGGAGTGCGGGGAGGGAGGGGTCCAAAAACATTCAGTACTTC
few	TRBJ2-3	TRBV7-9	TRBD1	CASSDRQGFSPDTQYF	TGTGCCAGCAGCGACCGACAGGGGTTTAGCCCAGATACGCAGTATTTT
.	TRBJ1-4	TRBV27	.	CASSAIAAVNEKLFF	TGTGCCAGCAGCGCCATTGCGGCGGTTAATGAAAAACTGTTTTTT
.	TRBJ2-1	TRBV6-6	.	CASTLGGEQFF	TGTGCCAGCACCTTAGGGGGTGAGCAGTTCTTC
few	TRBJ1-5	TRBV10-3	.	CAISSEQPQHF	TGTGCCATCAGTTCGGAGCAGCCCCAGCATTTT
.	TRBJ2-1	TRBV5-4	TRBD2	CASNNGGANNEQFF	TGTGCCAGCAACAACGGGGGGGCCAACAATGAGCAGTTCTTC
.	TRBJ2-2	TRBV18	.	CASSSMRGADTGELFF	TGTGCCAGCTCTTCGATGCGGGGAGCCGACACCGGGGAGCTGTTTTTT
.	TRBJ1-2	TRBV7-2	.	CASSLDASFRGYTF	TGTGCCAGCAGCTTAGATGCCTCCTTCAGAGGCTACACCTTC
.	TRBJ1-6	TRBV27	.	CASSLEGQPLNSPLHF	TGTGCCAGCAGTTTAGAGGGCCAGCCTCTGAATTCACCCCTCCACTTT
.	TRBJ2-2	TRBV10-1	TRBD2	CASSPSSGGRTGELFF	TGCGCCAGCAGTCCCTCTAGCGGGGGCCGCACCGGGGAGCTGTTTTTT
.	TRBJ2-1	TRBV6-5	.	CASSYPGEQFF	TGTGCCAGCAGTTACCCAGGGGAGCAGTTCTTC
.	TRBJ1-1	TRBV5-1	.	CASSLAATLINTEAFF	TGCGCCAGCAGCTTGGCCGCGACATTAATCAACACTGAAGCTTTCTTT
.	TRBJ2-7	TRBV27	TRBD2	CASSLAGAPGEQYF	TGTGCCAGCAGTTTAGCGGGAGCCCCCGGAGAGCAGTACTTC
.	TRBJ1-2	TRBV2	.	CARQTDSVSGYTF	TGTGCCAGACAGACAGATTCTGTCTCCGGCTACACCTTC
.	TRBJ2-5	TRBV11-3	TRBD2	CASSLGLAGGETQYF	TGTGCCAGCAGCTTAGGACTAGCGGGGGGGGAGACCCAGTACTTC
.	TRBJ2-4	TRBV7-2	TRBD2	CASSEGLAGSKNIQYF	TGTGCCAGCAGCGAAGGACTAGCGGGGAGCAAAAACATTCAGTACTTC
.	TRBJ2-1	TRBV19	.	CASSITGSSDEQFF	TGTGCCAGTAGTATCACGGGGAGCAGCGATGAGCAGTTCTTC
.	TRBJ2-7	TRBV6-5	.	CASSLQAADSYEQYF	TGTGCCAGCAGTTTACAGGCGGCGGATTCCTACGAGCAGTACTTC
.	TRBJ1-5	TRBV19	TRBD1	CASSIGTGGFSYSNQPQHF	TGTGCCAGTAGTATTGGGACAGGGGGGTTCTCCTATAGCAATCAGCCCCAGCATTTT
.	TRBJ2-3	TRBV9	.	CASSSSAVPDPDTQYF	TGTGCCAGCAGCTCCTCAGCGGTACCGGACCCAGATACGCAGTATTTT
few	TRBJ2-7	TRBV25-1	.	CASIPNFQVVAYEQYF	TGTGCCAGCATTCCCAATTTTCAGGTTGTGGCCTACGAGCAGTACTTC
.	TRBJ1-2	TRBV6-5	TRBD1	CASLGQGAGYTF	TGTGCCAGCCTCGGACAGGGCGCTGGCTACACCTTC
.	TRBJ1-4	TRBV4-1	.	CASSQEGPGTVNEKLFF	TGCGCCAGCAGCCAAGAGGGGCCCGGGACTGTCAATGAAAAACTGTTTTTT
.	TRBJ2-5	TRBV5-1	TRBD1	CASSLLGQGGETQYF	TGCGCCAGCAGCTTATTGGGACAGGGAGGTGAGACCCAGTACTTC
.	TRBJ2-7	TRBV6-5	.	CASSLEVRGYEQYF	TGTGCCAGCAGCCTAGAGGTCCGAGGCTACGAGCAGTACTTC
few	TRBJ1-5	TRBV7-9	TRBD1	CSSSQWDGQGIVPQHF	TGTTCCAGCAGCCAATGGGACGGACAGGGGATTGTGCCCCAGCATTTT
.	TRBJ2-7	TRBV10-3	.	CAISEAAGGAYF	TGTGCCATCAGTGAGGCGGCGGGCGGGGCGTACTTC
few	TRBJ1-6	TRBV6-6	.	CASSYGGVRSPLHF	TGTGCCAGCAGTTACGGAGGGGTTAGGTCACCCCTCCACTTT
once	TRBJ2-2	TRBV9	.	CASSESMSAGELFF	TGTGCCAGCAGCGAGAGTATGTCGGCCGGGGAGCTGTTTTTT
.	TRBJ1-2	TRBV6-1	.	CASSDRPGGHRYGYTF	TGTGCCAGCAGTGATCGCCCCGGCGGGCACCGCTATGGCTACACCTTC
.	TRBJ1-1	TRBV5-1	TRBD1	CASSLDSRDRSFF	TGCGCCAGCAGCTTGGACTCCCGGGACAGGTCTTTCTTT
.	TRBJ2-5	TRBV5-1	TRBD2	CASSPLAGGGETQYF	TGCGCCAGCAGCCCACTAGCGGGAGGGGGTGAGACCCAGTACTTC
.	TRBJ2-7	TRBV18	.	CASSPPGGAYEQYF	TGTGCCAGCTCACCACCAGGAGGGGCCTACGAGCAGTACTTC